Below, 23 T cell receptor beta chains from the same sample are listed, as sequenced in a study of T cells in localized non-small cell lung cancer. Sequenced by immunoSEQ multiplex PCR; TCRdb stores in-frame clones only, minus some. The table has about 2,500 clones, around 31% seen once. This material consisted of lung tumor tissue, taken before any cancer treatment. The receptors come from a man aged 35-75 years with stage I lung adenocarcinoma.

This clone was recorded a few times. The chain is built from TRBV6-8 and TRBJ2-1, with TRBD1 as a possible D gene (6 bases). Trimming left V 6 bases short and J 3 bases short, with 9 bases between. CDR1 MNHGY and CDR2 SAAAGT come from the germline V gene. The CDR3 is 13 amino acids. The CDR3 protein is CASSWDIYNEQFF. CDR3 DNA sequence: TGTGCCAGCAGCTGGGACATCTACAATGAGCAGTTCTTC.

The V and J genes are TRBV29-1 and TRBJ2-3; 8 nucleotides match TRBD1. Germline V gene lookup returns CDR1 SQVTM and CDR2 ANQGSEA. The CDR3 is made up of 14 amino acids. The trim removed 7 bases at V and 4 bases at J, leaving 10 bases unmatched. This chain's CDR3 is CSAELDRVPDTQYF. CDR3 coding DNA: TGCAGCGCTGAGCTGGACAGGGTTCCAGATACGCAGTATTTT.

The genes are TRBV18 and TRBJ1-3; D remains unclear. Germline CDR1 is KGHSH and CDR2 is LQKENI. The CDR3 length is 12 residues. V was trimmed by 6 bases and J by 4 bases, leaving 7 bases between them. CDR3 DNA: TGTGCCAGCTCCGGGTCGGGAAACACCATATATTTT. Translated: CASSGSGNTIYF.

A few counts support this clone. The DNA for the CDR3 is TGTGCCAGCAGCCACCGGACTAGCGGGAGGAAAGAGACCCAGTACTTC. Translated, it gives CASSHRTSGRKETQYF. J is TRBJ2-5 and V is TRBV11-3; 14 positions agree with TRBD2. This CDR3 has 16 residues. J gave up 3 bases and V 5 bases, and 5 bases lay outside the gene matches. The V gene's germline CDR1 is SGHNT and CDR2 YENEEA.

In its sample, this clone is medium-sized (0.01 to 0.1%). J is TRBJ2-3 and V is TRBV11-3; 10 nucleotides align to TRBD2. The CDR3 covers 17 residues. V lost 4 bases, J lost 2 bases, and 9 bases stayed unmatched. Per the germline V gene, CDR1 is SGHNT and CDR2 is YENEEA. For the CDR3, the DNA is TGTGCCAGCAGCTCACAAGCGGGAGGGAAGGCCACAGATACGCAGTATTTT. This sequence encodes CASSSQAGGKATDTQYF.

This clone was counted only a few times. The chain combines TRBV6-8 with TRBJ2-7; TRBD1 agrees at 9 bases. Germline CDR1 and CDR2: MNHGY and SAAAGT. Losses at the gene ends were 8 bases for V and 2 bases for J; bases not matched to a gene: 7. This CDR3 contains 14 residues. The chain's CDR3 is CASDVTGGTYEQYF. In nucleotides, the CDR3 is TGTGCCAGCGACGTAACAGGGGGCACCTACGAGCAGTACTTC.

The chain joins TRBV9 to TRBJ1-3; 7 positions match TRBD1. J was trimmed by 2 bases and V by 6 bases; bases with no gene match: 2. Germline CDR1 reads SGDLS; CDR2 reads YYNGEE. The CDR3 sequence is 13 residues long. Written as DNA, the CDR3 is TGTGCCAGCACGACAGGGACTGGAAACACCATATATTTT. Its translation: CASTTGTGNTIYF.

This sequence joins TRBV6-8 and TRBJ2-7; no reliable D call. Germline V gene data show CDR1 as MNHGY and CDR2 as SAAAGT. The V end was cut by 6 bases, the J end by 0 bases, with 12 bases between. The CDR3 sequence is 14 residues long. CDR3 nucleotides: TGTGCCAGCAGAGACGACATGGGCTCCTACGAGCAGTACTTC. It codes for CASRDDMGSYEQYF.

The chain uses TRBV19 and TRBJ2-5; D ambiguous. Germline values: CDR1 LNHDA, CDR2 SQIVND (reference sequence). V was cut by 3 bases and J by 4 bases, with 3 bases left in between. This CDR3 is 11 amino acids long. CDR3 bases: TGTGCCAGTAGTATGGGAGAGACCCAGTACTTC. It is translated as CASSMGETQYF.

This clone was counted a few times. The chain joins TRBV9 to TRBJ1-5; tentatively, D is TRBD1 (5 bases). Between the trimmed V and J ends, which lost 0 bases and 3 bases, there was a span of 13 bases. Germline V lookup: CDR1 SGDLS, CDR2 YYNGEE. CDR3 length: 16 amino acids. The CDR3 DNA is TGTGCCAGCAGCGTAGGGCAAGGGGCCTCCAATCAGCCCCAGCATTTT. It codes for CASSVGQGASNQPQHF.

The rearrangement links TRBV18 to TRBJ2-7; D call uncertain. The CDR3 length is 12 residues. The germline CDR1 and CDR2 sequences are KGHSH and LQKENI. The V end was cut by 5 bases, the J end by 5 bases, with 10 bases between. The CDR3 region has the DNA TGTGCCAGCTCAGATAGTTTAGACGAGCAGTACTTC. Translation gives CASSDSLDEQYF.

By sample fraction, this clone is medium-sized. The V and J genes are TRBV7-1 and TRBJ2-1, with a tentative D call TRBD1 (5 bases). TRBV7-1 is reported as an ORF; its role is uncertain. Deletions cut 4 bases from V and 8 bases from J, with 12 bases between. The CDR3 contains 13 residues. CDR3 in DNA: TGTGCCAGCAGCTTAAAAGGGGCGGATGAGCAGTTCTTC. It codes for CASSLKGADEQFF.

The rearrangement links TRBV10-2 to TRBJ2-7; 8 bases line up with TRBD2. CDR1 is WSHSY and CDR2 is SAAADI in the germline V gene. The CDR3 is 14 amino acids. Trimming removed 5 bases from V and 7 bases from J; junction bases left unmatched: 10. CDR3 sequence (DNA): TGCGCCAGCAGTTACGGACTAGCCCTAGGGGAGCAGTACTTC. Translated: CASSYGLALGEQYF.

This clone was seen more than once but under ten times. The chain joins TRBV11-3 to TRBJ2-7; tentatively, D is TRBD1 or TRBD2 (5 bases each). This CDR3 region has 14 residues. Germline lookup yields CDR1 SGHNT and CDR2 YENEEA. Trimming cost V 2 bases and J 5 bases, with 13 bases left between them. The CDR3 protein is CASSLRTVGDEQYF. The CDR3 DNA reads TGTGCCAGCAGCTTAAGGACGGTGGGGGACGAGCAGTACTTC.

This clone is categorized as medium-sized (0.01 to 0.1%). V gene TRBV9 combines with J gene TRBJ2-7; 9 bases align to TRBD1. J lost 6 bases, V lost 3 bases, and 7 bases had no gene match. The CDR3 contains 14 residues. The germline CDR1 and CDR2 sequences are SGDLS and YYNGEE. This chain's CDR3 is CASSGRDREGEQYF. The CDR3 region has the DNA TGTGCCAGCAGCGGCCGGGACAGGGAAGGCGAGCAGTACTTC.

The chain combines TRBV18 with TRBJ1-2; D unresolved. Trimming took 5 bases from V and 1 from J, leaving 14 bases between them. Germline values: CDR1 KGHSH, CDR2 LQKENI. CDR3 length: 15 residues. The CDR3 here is CASSERARNNYGYTF. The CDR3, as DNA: TGTGCCAGCTCAGAAAGGGCCAGGAATAACTATGGCTACACCTTC.

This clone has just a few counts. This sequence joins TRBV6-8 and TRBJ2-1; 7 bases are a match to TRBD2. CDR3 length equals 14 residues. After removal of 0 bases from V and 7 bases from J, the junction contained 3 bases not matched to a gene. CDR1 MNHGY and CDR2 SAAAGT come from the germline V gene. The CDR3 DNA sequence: TGTGCCAGCAGTTACTCTGCGCGGGGGAATGAGCAGTTCTTC. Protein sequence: CASSYSARGNEQFF.

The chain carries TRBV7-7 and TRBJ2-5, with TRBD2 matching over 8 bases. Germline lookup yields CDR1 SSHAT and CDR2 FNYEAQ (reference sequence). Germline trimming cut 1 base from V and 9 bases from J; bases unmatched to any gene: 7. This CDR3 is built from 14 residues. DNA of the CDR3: TGTGCCAGCAGCTTAGAGACTAGCGTACGGGCCCAGTACTTC. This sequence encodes CASSLETSVRAQYF.

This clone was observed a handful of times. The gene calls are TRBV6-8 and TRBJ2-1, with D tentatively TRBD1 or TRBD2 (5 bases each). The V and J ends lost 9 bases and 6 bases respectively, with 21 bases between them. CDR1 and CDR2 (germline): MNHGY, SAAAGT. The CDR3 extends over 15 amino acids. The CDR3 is CASFGAGIRGNEQFF. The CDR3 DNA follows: TGTGCCAGTTTCGGGGCGGGCATACGGGGCAATGAGCAGTTCTTC.

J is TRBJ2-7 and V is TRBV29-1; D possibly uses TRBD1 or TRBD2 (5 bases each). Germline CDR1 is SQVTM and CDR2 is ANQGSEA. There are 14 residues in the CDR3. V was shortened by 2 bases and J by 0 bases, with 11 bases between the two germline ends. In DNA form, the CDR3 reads TGCAGCGTTGAATTCGGGGCGAACTCCTACGAGCAGTACTTC. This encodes CSVEFGANSYEQYF.

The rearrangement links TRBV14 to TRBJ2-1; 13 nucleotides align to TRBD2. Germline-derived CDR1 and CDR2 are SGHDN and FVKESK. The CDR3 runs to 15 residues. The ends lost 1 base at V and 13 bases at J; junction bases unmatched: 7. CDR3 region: CASSQVRGLAGPQFF. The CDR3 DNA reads TGTGCCAGCAGCCAAGTGAGGGGACTAGCGGGGCCACAGTTCTTC. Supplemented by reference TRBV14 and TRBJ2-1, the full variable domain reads EAGVTQFPSHSVIEKGQTVTLRCDPISGHDNLYWYRRVMGKEIKFLLHFVKESKQDESGMPNNRFLAERTGGTYSTLKVQPAELEDSGVYFCASSQVRGLAGPQFFGPGTRLTVL.

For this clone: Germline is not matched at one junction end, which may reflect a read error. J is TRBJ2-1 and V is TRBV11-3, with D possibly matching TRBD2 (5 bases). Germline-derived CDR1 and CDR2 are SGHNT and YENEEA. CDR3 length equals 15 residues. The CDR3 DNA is TGTGCCAGCAGCTTAGATGGAGGTGAGGAGAATGATCAGTTCTTC. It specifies CASSLDGGEENDQFF.

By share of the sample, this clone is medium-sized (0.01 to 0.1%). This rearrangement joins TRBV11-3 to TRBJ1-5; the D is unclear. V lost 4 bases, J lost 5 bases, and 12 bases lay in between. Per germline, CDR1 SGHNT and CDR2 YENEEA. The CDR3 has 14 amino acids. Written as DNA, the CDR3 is TGTGCCAGCAGCTCTCAGACATTAGATCAGCCCCAGCATTTT. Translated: CASSSQTLDQPQHF.